Listed below are T cell receptor beta chains from one sample, sequenced in a study of blood T cell repertoires in COVID-19. Profiling relied on immunoSEQ multiplex PCR, and the TCRdb table lists in-frame clones only, not all of them. The sample carries under 300,000 clones, just under 85% recorded once. Input material: peripheral blood. Every receptor here comes from a man in his fifties with acute or convalescent COVID-19. The CDR3 runs from the conserved cysteine through the conserved F or W. The D gene is left open where the match is weak. Some rows mark clone size as missing; the rest say once, few, many or name a class of expanded clone.

NA	TRBV7-8	TRBJ1-1	NA	TGTGCCAGCACCGAACAGGGACTGAACACTGAAGCTTTCTTT	CASTEQGLNTEAFF
NA	TRBV9	TRBJ2-3	NA	TGTGCCAGCAGCTACATAGCGGAGTCCACAGATACGCAGTATTTT	CASSYIAESTDTQYF
NA	TRBV27	TRBJ2-1	NA	TGTGCCAGCAGTTCAGGACAGCCCTCCTACAATGAGCAGTTCTTC	CASSSGQPSYNEQFF
NA	TRBV28	TRBJ1-3	NA	TGTGCCAGCAGAGAGACAGTGCCCGGAAACACCATATATTTT	CASRETVPGNTIYF
NA	TRBV6-1	TRBJ2-7	TRBD2	TGTGCCAGCAGTGCGGTTGCAATCCAAGCGGGAAGGAACGAGCAGTACTTC	CASSAVAIQAGRNEQYF
NA	TRBV12-5	TRBJ2-1	NA	TGTGCTAGTGGTCTCCCCGGACTCCTCAATGAGCAGTTCTTC	CASGLPGLLNEQFF
NA	TRBV5-7	TRBJ2-1	TRBD2	TGTGCCAGCAGCTTGGCTAGCGGGAACTATGAGCAGTTCTTC	CASSLASGNYEQFF
NA	TRBV7-8	TRBJ2-2	NA	TGTGCCAGCAGCTTAGGGTCGGGTAGGACCGGGGAGCTGTTTTTT	CASSLGSGRTGELFF
many	TRBV4-1	TRBJ2-7	NA	TGCGCCAGCAGCCAAGGTTCGCAGTTCTACGAGCAGTACTTC	CASSQGSQFYEQYF
NA	TRBV5-8	TRBJ2-7	TRBD1	TGTGCCAGCAGTCTGTACACCACAGGGGGACACGAGCAGTACTTC	CASSLYTTGGHEQYF
once	TRBV24-1	TRBJ2-1	TRBD2	TGTGCCACCAGTGAGCGTGGACTAGCGGGAGTGGAGCAGTTCTTC	CATSERGLAGVEQFF
NA	TRBV4-1	TRBJ1-5	TRBD1	TGCGCCAGCAGCCAAGACAGGGGGCTTGTCGGACAGCCCCAGCATTTT	CASSQDRGLVGQPQHF
NA	TRBV6-4	TRBJ2-7	NA	TGTGCCAGCAAGTCGAGAAACTGTACCTACGAGCAGTACTTC	CASKSRNCTYEQYF
NA	TRBV14	TRBJ2-7	NA	TGTGCCAGCAGCCAAGATAGGATGTGGGCCATCTCAAAGGTCGAGCAGTACTTC	CASSQDRMWAISKVEQYF
NA	TRBV9	TRBJ1-1	TRBD1	TGTGCCAGCAGCGTAGGCGGTGGAGGGACAGGGAACACTGAAGCTTTCTTT	CASSVGGGGTGNTEAFF
NA	TRBV6-5	TRBJ2-1	NA	TGTGCCAGCAGTTACGGAGGGGTTCGGAGTGAGCAGTTCTTC	CASSYGGVRSEQFF
NA	TRBV19	TRBJ2-6	NA	TGTGCCAGTAGGCTAGACAGCTCTGGGGCCAACGTCCTGACTTTC	CASRLDSSGANVLTF
NA	TRBV15	TRBJ1-5	TRBD1	TGTGCCACCAGCTTTGACAGGGGTGCTCAGCCCCAGCATTTT	CATSFDRGAQPQHF
NA	TRBV28	TRBJ1-4	NA	TGTGCCAGCAGTTTAAAGGTGGGGGGAATGAGGGTTGAAAAACTGTTTTTT	CASSLKVGGMRVEKLFF
NA	TRBV12-3/TRBV12-4	TRBJ2-7	NA	TGTGCCAGCAGTTTGGGAGTACTAGGCGAGCAGTACTTC	CASSLGVLGEQYF
NA	TRBV4-1	TRBJ2-4	NA	TGCGCCAGCAGCCAAGGTTCCCACCTCAGCAAAAACATTCAGTACTTC	CASSQGSHLSKNIQYF
NA	TRBV30	TRBJ2-1	NA	TGTGCCTGGACTTGGGGGGTTGAGCAGTTCTTC	CAWTWGVEQFF
NA	TRBV2	TRBJ1-4	NA	TGTGCCAGCAGTTACTCGGCAACTAATGAAAAACTGTTTTTT	CASSYSATNEKLFF
few	TRBV11-2	TRBJ1-6	NA	TGTGCCAGCAGCTTAGATATGCGTTCACCCCTCCACTTT	CASSLDMRSPLHF
once	TRBV18	TRBJ1-1	NA	TGTGCCAGCTCACCGCCCGGGAGAGGGAACACTGAAGCTTTCTTT	CASSPPGRGNTEAFF
NA	TRBV7-8	TRBJ1-5	TRBD1	TGTGCCAGCAGCCCAAGGGACAGTCTTCAGCCCCAGCATTTT	CASSPRDSLQPQHF
NA	TRBV11-3	TRBJ2-1	TRBD2	TGTGCCAGCAGCGTTAGCGGGAGCTCCTACAATGAGCAGTTCTTC	CASSVSGSSYNEQFF
NA	TRBV30	TRBJ1-6	TRBD1	TGTGCCTGGAGTTCCCAGGGGGCGAGAAATTCACCCCTCCACTTT	CAWSSQGARNSPLHF
NA	TRBV19	TRBJ2-3	NA	TGTGCCAGTAGAAAATTCACAGGGGAGGCAGATACGCAGTATTTT	CASRKFTGEADTQYF